A selection of T cell receptor beta chains follows, all from one sample in a study of OX40 agonist ivuxolimab in advanced cancers. TCRdb keeps only in-frame clones here, not all; method: immunoSEQ multiplex PCR. The repertoire has about 42,000 clones, about nine tenths of them found once; the top ten carry 4.5% to 6%. This material consisted of CD4+ or CD8+ T cells sorted from blood, taken in a trial of the OX40 agonist ivuxolimab. Receptors originate from an adult with an advanced solid tumor such as melanoma, head and neck, liver or kidney cancer. The CDR3 runs from the conserved cysteine through the conserved F or W. A D gene is named only where the DNA matches it firmly. Size is stated for part of the rows, as once, few or many counts, or as a class when the clone is expanded.

v_gene,d_gene,j_gene,abundance,CDR3aa,CDR3nt
TRBV13,TRBD1,TRBJ2-1,NA,CASSSYGQGNNEQFF,TGTGCCAGCAGCTCCTACGGACAGGGGAACAATGAGCAGTTCTTC
TRBV10-3,NA,TRBJ1-1,NA,CAISVGRENTEAFF,TGTGCCATCAGTGTGGGCAGGGAGAACACTGAAGCTTTCTTT
TRBV5-1,NA,TRBJ2-7,once,CASSLDPSTYEQYF,TGCGCCAGCAGCTTGGACCCCTCCACCTACGAGCAGTACTTC
TRBV19,TRBD1,TRBJ1-1,few,CASSTQGASEAFF,TGTGCCAGTAGTACCCAGGGGGCGTCTGAAGCTTTCTTT
TRBV7-2,NA,TRBJ2-3,NA,CASSLEVAGDRINF,TGTGCCAGCAGCTTAGAAGTTGCGGGAGACAGGATAAATTTT
TRBV19,TRBD2,TRBJ2-1,NA,CASNELAGYNEQFF,TGTGCCAGTAATGAACTAGCGGGGTACAATGAGCAGTTCTTC
TRBV5-1,TRBD2,TRBJ2-1,NA,CASSASGTSSYNEQFF,TGCGCCAGCAGCGCCTCCGGGACTAGCTCCTACAATGAGCAGTTCTTC
TRBV9,TRBD1,TRBJ2-2,NA,CASSVTGTGDGELFF,TGTGCCAGCAGCGTTACCGGGACAGGGGACGGGGAGCTGTTTTTT
TRBV30,NA,TRBJ1-2,NA,CAWSEGHGYTF,TGTGCCTGGTCAGAGGGGCATGGCTACACCTTC
TRBV11-2,NA,TRBJ1-1,once,CASSFRPTGAFF,TGTGCCAGCAGCTTTAGACCGACGGGGGCTTTCTTT
TRBV4-2,TRBD2,TRBJ2-2,NA,CASSQDGLSGVNTGELFF,TGTGCCAGCAGCCAGGACGGCCTTAGCGGGGTGAACACCGGGGAGCTGTTTTTT
TRBV4-2,NA,TRBJ1-5,few,CASSQDRTASNQPQHF,TGTGCCAGCAGCCAAGATCGGACGGCGAGCAATCAGCCCCAGCATTTT
TRBV19,NA,TRBJ2-2,NA,CASIRGVLGTGELFF,TGTGCCAGTATCCGAGGGGTACTTGGTACCGGGGAGCTGTTTTTT
TRBV5-4,TRBD2,TRBJ2-1,NA,CASSVITSGSTYEQFF,TGTGCCAGCAGCGTGATTACTAGCGGGAGTACCTATGAGCAGTTCTTC
TRBV7-9,NA,TRBJ1-4,NA,CASSLVPMGEKLFF,TGTGCCAGCAGCTTAGTTCCCATGGGGGAAAAACTGTTTTTT
TRBV6-1,NA,TRBJ1-5,once,CASSPGFGNQPQHF,TGTGCCAGCAGCCCGGGATTTGGCAATCAGCCCCAGCATTTT
TRBV28,TRBD1,TRBJ2-5,NA,CASSSTGQGVTTQYF,TGTGCCAGCAGTTCGACTGGACAGGGGGTAACGACCCAGTACTTC
TRBV6-6,NA,TRBJ1-6,NA,CASSYLGVDSPLHF,TGTGCCAGCAGTTACTTGGGCGTAGATTCACCCCTCCACTTT
TRBV10-2,NA,TRBJ2-3,few,CASRAEISTDTQYF,TGCGCCAGCAGGGCCGAGATTAGCACAGATACGCAGTATTTT
TRBV6-1,NA,TRBJ2-1,NA,CASSEASGYGEQFF,TGTGCCAGCAGTGAAGCTAGCGGTTACGGTGAGCAGTTCTTC
TRBV2,NA,TRBJ2-5,NA,CASSEGQGGGETQYF,TGTGCCAGCAGTGAAGGCCAGGGGGGCGGAGAGACCCAGTACTTC
TRBV29-1,TRBD1,TRBJ1-1,NA,CSVEGRDRKAFF,TGCAGCGTTGAAGGTAGGGACAGGAAAGCTTTCTTT
TRBV5-4,TRBD1,TRBJ2-1,NA,CASSTGQGGYNEQFF,TGTGCCAGCAGCACAGGACAGGGTGGGTACAATGAGCAGTTCTTC
TRBV19,NA,TRBJ1-3,NA,CASRTGNTNTIYF,TGTGCCAGTAGGACGGGGAATACAAACACCATATATTTT
TRBV5-1,TRBD2,TRBJ2-7,NA,CASSLGAGALYEQYF,TGCGCCAGCAGCTTGGGAGCGGGAGCGTTATACGAGCAGTACTTC
TRBV18,NA,TRBJ2-1,NA,CASSPDQASYNEQFF,TGTGCCAGCTCACCGGACCAAGCTTCCTACAATGAGCAGTTCTTC
TRBV28,NA,TRBJ1-4,NA,CASSLLAGVNEKLFF,TGTGCCAGCAGTTTATTAGCAGGGGTTAATGAAAAACTGTTTTTT
TRBV5-1,NA,TRBJ2-3,NA,CASSLGVSGTDTQYF,TGCGCCAGCAGCTTGGGAGTCAGTGGCACAGATACGCAGTATTTT
TRBV19,NA,TRBJ2-1,NA,CASSISRPNEQFF,TGTGCCAGTAGTATTTCCCGTCCCAATGAGCAGTTCTTC
TRBV27,TRBD1,TRBJ2-1,NA,CASSPRQGGYNEQFF,TGTGCCAGCAGTCCCCGACAGGGGGGCTACAATGAGCAGTTCTTC
TRBV28,TRBD2,TRBJ2-5,NA,CASSSGTSGSWQETQYF,TGTGCCAGCAGTTCCGGGACTAGCGGGAGTTGGCAAGAGACCCAGTACTTC
TRBV10-2,NA,TRBJ2-5,NA,CASSESVAVQETQYF,TGCGCCAGCAGTGAGTCGGTAGCGGTCCAAGAGACCCAGTACTTC